Sequencing of this T cell receptor beta chain was carried out in a study of blood T cells in healthy people across ages. Trimming removed 5 bases from V and 4 bases from J; junction bases left unmatched: 2. Germline lookup yields CDR1 SNHLY and CDR2 FYNNEI. CDR3 length: 14 residues. With a J-beta primer mix and a sample-barcoded 5' primer, a second PCR ran roughly 6 to 11 cycles. Each CDR3 protein is one row after TCRdb ran MiXCR on the 5' RACE reads. The repertoire holds about 720,000 distinct CDR3 sequences, with 22% as singletons. This sequence joins TRBV2 and TRBJ1-6; 7 nucleotides align to TRBD1. This receptor was obtained from a man in his 70s in good health. Sample: blood. The CDR3 spells CASSSDRYNSPLHF. CDR3 nucleotide sequence: TGTGCCAGCAGTTCGGACAGGTATAATTCACCCCTCCACTTT.